Shown below are 2 T cell receptor beta chains from a single sample sequenced in a study of T cell responses to AZD1222 COVID-19 vaccine. Assay: immunoSEQ multiplex PCR; the TCRdb copy retains only in-frame clones and omits some. The repertoire holds 110,000 to 150,000 clones, with more than 90% as singletons. The starting material was peripheral blood, obtained on day 0 of AZD1222 vaccination. The receptors were sampled from an adult in good health.

V is TRBV4-1 and J is TRBJ2-7; maybe TRBD1 (6 bases). In germline, CDR1 is MGHRA, CDR2 YSYEKL. This CDR3 region has 15 residues. V shed 5 bases and J shed 2 bases, with 16 bases lying between them. CDR3 bases: TGCGCCAGCAGCAACCCCCTCGGGACACCCTACGAGCAGTACTTC. It translates to CASSNPLGTPYEQYF.

The V and J genes are TRBV5-4 and TRBJ1-1; D might be TRBD1 (5 bases). The V gene lost 4 bases and the J gene lost 4 bases, with 17 bases spanning the gap. The CDR3 runs to 15 residues. Germline CDR1 is SGHNT and CDR2 is YYREEE (reference sequence). CDR3 sequence: CASSQNRGLPTEAFF. The CDR3 region has the DNA TGTGCCAGCAGCCAAAACCGGGGGTTGCCCACTGAAGCTTTCTTT.